This T cell receptor (beta chain) was sequenced in a study of T cell repertoires in cytomegalovirus infection. Turning to this clonotype: Its matching antigen is unknown.

Study-level findings and limits: Dominant in the ex vivo response were TCR beta clonotypes restricted by HLA-C and specific for CMV.

TCRdb re-called the reads with MiXCR, one entry per CDR3 protein. Of about 460,000 distinct CDR3 sequences listed, 11% are singletons. Sample: PBMCs. The origin of this receptor is a human donor in good health (CMV status not recorded). Some clones in this sample may be carry-over from other donors' samples.

This CDR3 is CASRDRAYSNQPQHF. The DNA for the CDR3 is TGTGCCAGCAGGGACAGGGCATATAGCAATCAGCCCCAGCATTTT. The V and J genes are TRBV2 and TRBJ1-5; TRBD1 aligns across 8 bases. The trim removed 6 bases at V and 0 bases at J, leaving 4 bases unmatched. Germline CDR1 is SNHLY and CDR2 is FYNNEI. The CDR3 is 15 amino acids.